The 32 T cell receptor beta chains listed next were all sequenced from one sample in a study of blood T cells in healthy people across ages. The use of a sample-barcoded 5' primer and a J-beta primer mix characterized a second PCR of about 6 to 12 cycles. One entry per CDR3 protein, called by TCRdb with MiXCR from the 5' RACE reads. The sample shows more than 800,000 distinct CDR3 sequences, 25% to 35% of them seen only once. Specimen: blood. Source of these receptors: a woman older than 75 in good health.

This clonotype was seen ten or more times. The rearrangement links TRBV20-1 to TRBJ2-1; D gene unclear. V was trimmed by 1 base and J by 4 bases, leaving 14 bases between them. The CDR3 has 15 amino acids. Germline lookup yields CDR1 DFQATT and CDR2 SNEGSKA (reference sequence). DNA for the CDR3: TGCAGTGCTAGAGGCCACACCCTGGGGTACAATGAGCAGTTCTTC. This sequence encodes CSARGHTLGYNEQFF.

This clonotype has at least ten counts. DNA of the CDR3: TGTGCCAGCACTCGTGACAGGGCTGGGTCCACAGATACGCAGTATTTT. Protein product: CASTRDRAGSTDTQYF. The J gene is TRBJ2-3, the V gene TRBV12-3 or TRBV12-4; 7 bases fit TRBD1. Trimming at V came to 7 bases and at J to 2 bases, leaving 12 bases not matched to a gene. The CDR3 runs to 16 residues.

This clonotype was seen repeatedly, ten times or more. This CDR3 reads CASSFRGPGGGKEFEQFF. CDR3 bases: TGTGCCAGCAGTTTCCGGGGGCCGGGTGGGGGGAAAGAATTTGAGCAGTTCTTC. V and J are TRBV28 and TRBJ2-1; D might be TRBD1 or TRBD2, each matching 6 bases. Germline V gene sequence: CDR1 MDHEN, CDR2 SYDVKM. Trimming shortened V by 3 bases and J by 9 bases, and 27 bases separated the two germline ends. The CDR3 is made up of 18 amino acids.

On this clonotype: One junction end disagrees with the germline gene, perhaps due to a read error. J is TRBJ1-1 and V is TRBV24-1, with 10 bases aligning to TRBD1. The CDR3 totals 16 residues. Per germline, CDR1 KGHDR and CDR2 SFDVKD. In DNA form, the CDR3 reads TGTGCCGCCAGTGATTCACCGGGACAGGGGCCCACTGAAGCTTTCTTT. Translated: CAASDSPGQGPTEAFF.

With regard to this clonotype: A much more abundant neighbour one base away suggests this may be a read error. This chain connects TRBV6-1 to TRBJ2-7; D unclear. Germline loops: CDR1 MNHNS, CDR2 SASEGT. CDR3 length equals 13 residues. V was trimmed by 3 bases and J by 12 bases, leaving 18 bases between them. This CDR3 is CASSEVAKNIRYF. DNA of the CDR3: TGTGCCAGCAGTGAGGTAGCCAAAAACATTCGGTACTTC.

This clonotype was counted a few times. DNA of the CDR3: TGTGCCAGCAGCTTAGCTTCAGGAGTAGGAAAACTGTTTTTT. Residues: CASSLASGVGKLFF. The J gene is TRBJ1-4, the V gene TRBV11-2, with D unclear. Deletions cut 1 base from V and 10 bases from J, with 13 bases between. CDR3 length: 14 residues. Germline lookup yields CDR1 SGHAT and CDR2 FQNNGV. The variable domain in full, with the rest retrieved from reference TRBV11-2 and TRBJ1-4, is EAGVAQSPRYKIIEKRQSVAFWCNPISGHATLYWYQQILGQGPKLLIQFQNNGVVDDSQLPKDRFSAERLKGVDSTLKIQPAKLEDSAVYLCASSLASGVGKLFFGSGTQLSVL.

This clonotype appeared a few times. The rearrangement links TRBV6-2 or TRBV6-3 to TRBJ2-7; 12 nucleotides align to TRBD2. CDR1 and CDR2 from the germline V gene are MNHEY and SVGEGT. The CDR3 extends over 18 amino acids. Unmatched junction bases numbered 12, after V lost 6 bases and J lost 0 bases. This chain's CDR3 is CASSDPGLAGRLSYEQYF. DNA of the CDR3: TGTGCCAGCAGCGACCCGGGACTAGCGGGCCGCCTCTCCTACGAGCAGTACTTC.

This clonotype has at least ten counts. The chain combines TRBV11-3 with TRBJ2-1; 9 bases fit TRBD1. V trimming: 1 base; J trimming: 7 bases; junction bases outside the gene matches: 2. The CDR3 spans 14 residues. Per germline, CDR1 SGHNT and CDR2 YENEEA. The CDR3 bases are TGTGCCAGCAGCTTAGGGGGGACAGGGAATGAGCAGTTCTTC. Its translation is CASSLGGTGNEQFF.

CDR3 protein: CSAPFSGDFTDTQYF. As DNA, the CDR3 is TGCAGTGCTCCTTTTAGCGGGGACTTCACAGATACGCAGTATTTT. This chain connects TRBV20-1 to TRBJ2-3; 8 nucleotides agree with TRBD2. Germline-derived CDR1 and CDR2 are DFQATT and SNEGSKA (reference sequence). The length of the CDR3 is 15 residues. The V gene end was trimmed by 5 bases and the J gene end by 2 bases; junction bases not matched to a gene: 9.

V and J are TRBV20-1 and TRBJ2-7, with TRBD1 identical over 7 bases. CDR3 length: 15 amino acids. Germline values: CDR1 DFQATT, CDR2 SNEGSKA (reference sequence). V gave up 3 bases and J gave up 3 bases; unmatched junction bases: 11. CDR3 residues: CSASWDSPGHYEQYF. Written as DNA, the CDR3 is TGCAGTGCTAGCTGGGACAGCCCTGGGCACTACGAGCAGTACTTC.

This clonotype was counted ten times or more. V usage is TRBV14 and J usage is TRBJ2-6; 10 bases agree with TRBD1. There are 18 residues in the CDR3. Trimming took 3 bases from V and 0 from J; bases not matched to a gene: 5. The germline CDR1 and CDR2 sequences are SGHDN and FVKESK. The DNA of the CDR3 is TGTGCCAGCAGCCACCCGGGACAGGGGAGCTCTGGGGCCAACGTCCTGACTTTC. Amino acid sequence: CASSHPGQGSSGANVLTF.

The table lists this clonotype with many counts. This chain connects TRBV5-6 to TRBJ2-7, with D hard to call. The CDR3 sequence is 16 residues long. Germline-derived CDR1 and CDR2 are SGHDT and YYEEEE. Trimming pared 0 bases from V and 2 bases from J, leaving 15 bases between. In nucleotides, the CDR3 is TGTGCCAGCAGCTTGGCCGTGTACAAATCAGCCTACGAGCAGTACTTC. Protein sequence: CASSLAVYKSAYEQYF.

This clonotype was seen at least ten times. The V call is TRBV27, the J call TRBJ2-7; TRBD1 agrees at 9 bases. With V trimmed by 0 bases and J by 2 bases, 2 bases remained unmatched. The CDR3 is 15 amino acids. Germline V gene lookup returns CDR1 MNHEY and CDR2 SMNVEV (reference sequence). The CDR3 sequence is CASSLSGTGPYEQYF. In DNA, the CDR3 is TGTGCCAGCAGTTTATCAGGGACAGGGCCCTACGAGCAGTACTTC.

This clonotype showed up many times. V is TRBV20-1 and J is TRBJ1-2; possibly TRBD1 for D (5 bases). In germline, CDR1 is DFQATT, CDR2 SNEGSKA (reference sequence). The CDR3 length is 12 residues. Trimming removed 2 bases from V and 6 bases from J, with 10 bases in between. The CDR3 region has the DNA TGCAGTGCTAGATGGGGGGTTAATGGCTACACCTTC. Translation gives CSARWGVNGYTF.

In its sample, this clonotype was seen many times. The chain employs TRBV29-1 and TRBJ2-1; 8 bases line up with TRBD2. Unmatched junction bases numbered 9, after V lost 7 bases and J lost 4 bases. CDR3 length: 14 amino acids. Germline V gene sequence: CDR1 SQVTM, CDR2 ANQGSEA. The CDR3 protein is CSALAGPFYNEQFF. The CDR3 DNA follows: TGCAGCGCCCTAGCGGGTCCCTTTTACAATGAGCAGTTCTTC.

On this clonotype: A single base separates this from a much larger clone, so it may be a read error. The V call is TRBV13, the J call TRBJ2-5, with 10 bases fitting TRBD1. The CDR3 consists of 13 residues. In germline, CDR1 is PRHDT, CDR2 FYEKMQ (reference sequence). J lost 11 bases, V lost 10 bases, and 13 bases had no gene match. CDR3 sequence: CANKRTGGNEQYF. The CDR3, as DNA: TGTGCCAACAAGCGGACAGGGGGGAATGAGCAGTACTTC.

Details on this clonotype: This may arise from a read error, as a much more abundant clone is one base away. The chain links TRBV6-5 to TRBJ1-2, with D possibly matching TRBD1 (5 bases). The CDR3 extends over 13 amino acids. The germline gives CDR1 MNHEY, CDR2 SVGAGI. The CDR3 nucleotides read TGTGTCAGCAGGTCGACAGTTAACTATGGCTACACCTTC. Translating gives CVSRSTVNYGYTF.

This clonotype was counted between two and nine times. The rearrangement links TRBV28 to TRBJ1-2; 11 bases are a match to TRBD1. With V trimmed by 2 bases and J by 8 bases, 13 bases remained unmatched. This CDR3 spans 17 amino acids. Germline assignment: CDR1 MDHEN and CDR2 SYDVKM. CDR3 residues: CASSLRPGTGGRRGYTF. The CDR3 nucleotides are TGTGCCAGCAGTTTAAGACCCGGGACAGGGGGGAGGAGAGGCTACACCTTC.

This clonotype was picked up many times. The CDR3 nucleotides read TGTGCCAGCAGCCCACTAGCGGGGCGGGCTAGCACAGATACGCAGTATTTT. It codes for CASSPLAGRASTDTQYF. V gene TRBV7-2 combines with J gene TRBJ2-3; TRBD2 aligns across 10 bases. This CDR3 comprises 17 residues. Per the germline V gene, CDR1 is SGHTA and CDR2 is FQGNSA. V was pared by 5 bases and J by 0 bases, with 8 bases of the junction left unmatched.

This clonotype was counted a few times. This chain joins TRBV12-3 or TRBV12-4 and TRBJ2-7, with D hard to call. The CDR3 spans 13 residues. Trimming took off 4 bases at V and 0 bases at J, with 7 bases between the two ends. The CDR3 spells CASSSSYSYEQYF. The DNA of the CDR3 is TGTGCCAGCAGTTCCAGTTACTCCTACGAGCAGTACTTC.

The chain combines TRBV25-1 with TRBJ1-2; D unresolved. Trimming pared 6 bases from V and 6 bases from J, leaving 17 bases between. The CDR3 is 14 amino acids. Germline V gene sequence: CDR1 MGHDK, CDR2 SYGVNS. CDR3 bases: TGTGCCAGCAGCCTACCGGGCCTAGACAATGGCTACACCTTC. Translation: CASSLPGLDNGYTF.

This clonotype was seen just once. The rearrangement joins TRBV10-3 to TRBJ1-1; TRBD1 aligns across 8 bases. From germline, CDR1 is ENHRY and CDR2 SYGVKD. With 10 bases clipped from V and 4 bases from J, the junction kept 8 bases outside the gene matches. This CDR3 has 13 residues. This chain's CDR3 is CANPRQGSTEAFF. CDR3 sequence (DNA): TGTGCCAACCCTCGACAGGGGAGCACTGAAGCTTTCTTT.

As concerns this clonotype: Mismatch with germline at one junction end may stem from a read error. This rearrangement joins TRBV20-1 to TRBJ1-4; possible D gene TRBD1, 5 bases. The germline gives CDR1 DFQATT, CDR2 SNEGSKA (reference sequence). This CDR3 is built from 15 residues. The CDR3: CSVPQGGVTNEKRFF. CDR3 DNA: TGCAGTGTTCCGCAGGGAGGTGTGACTAATGAAAAACGGTTTTTT.

This clonotype was seen ten or more times. CDR3 nucleotides: TGTGCCATCAGTGGGGCAACTAGCGGGGGCACAGATACGCAGTATTTT. It is translated as CAISGATSGGTDTQYF. This rearrangement joins TRBV10-3 to TRBJ2-3; TRBD2 matches at 10 bases. Germline CDR1 reads ENHRY; CDR2 reads SYGVKD. The J segment lost 1 base and the V segment lost 4 bases, leaving 5 bases of the junction unmatched. The CDR3 totals 16 residues.

This clonotype was seen a few times. The chain couples TRBV27 to TRBJ1-6, with a tentative D call TRBD1 (6 bases). This CDR3 has 14 residues. The germline V gene has CDR1 MNHEY and CDR2 SMNVEV (reference sequence). Trimming took 3 bases from V and 14 from J, leaving 17 bases between them. This CDR3 reads CASSFTGTPTALHF. CDR3 coding DNA: TGTGCCAGCAGTTTCACCGGGACACCGACCGCCCTCCACTTT.

A word on this clonotype: This may be a read error, as it is one base from a much larger clone. The gene calls are TRBV6-5 and TRBJ2-5; 9 positions agree with TRBD2. Per the germline V gene, CDR1 is MNHEY and CDR2 is SVGAGI. V lost 2 bases to trimming and J lost 11 bases; unmatched junction nucleotides: 15. This CDR3 is built from 16 residues. The CDR3 nucleotides read TGTGCCAGCAGTTACCCGCGGGGGGGCCTAGTGAATGAGCAGTACTTC. Its translation: CASSYPRGGLVNEQYF.

This clonotype showed up just a few times. The chain employs TRBV3-1 and TRBJ1-4, with D maybe TRBD1 (5 bases). V lost 1 base to trimming and J lost 14 bases, with 14 bases between them. Germline V gene data show CDR1 as LGHDT and CDR2 as YNNKEL (reference sequence). The CDR3 loop spans 13 amino acids. The CDR3 nucleotides read TGTGCCAGCAGCCAAGGGTTCGGGGGTTGGCTGTTTTTT. The encoded protein is CASSQGFGGWLFF.

In its sample, this clonotype was seen a few times. The chain is built from TRBV12-3 or TRBV12-4 and TRBJ1-6; no clear D gene. The CDR3 has 15 amino acids. V was cut by 1 base and J by 7 bases, with 11 bases left in between. The CDR3 bases are TGTGCCAGCAGTTTAGTTCTGGCGGGGAATTCACCCCTCCACTTT. Its translation: CASSLVLAGNSPLHF.

A word on this clonotype: With a much larger clone just one base away, this may be a read error. This chain links TRBV5-6 with TRBJ2-4; 7 bases line up with TRBD1. This CDR3 has 13 residues. The junction had 10 bases not matched to a gene; V was cut back by 3 bases and J by 13 bases. From germline, CDR1 is SGHDT and CDR2 YYEEEE. Here the CDR3 DNA reads TGTGCCAGCAGCTCTCAGGGGGTTGAGGCCCAGTACTTC. This gives the protein CASSSQGVEAQYF. Full variable domain (outside the CDR3, taken from reference TRBV5-6 and TRBJ2-4): DAGVTQSPTHLIKTRGQQVTLRCSPKSGHDTVSWYQQALGQGPQFIFQYYEEEERQRGNFPDRFSGHQFPNYSSELNVNALLLGDSALYLCASSSQGVEAQYFGAGTRLSVL.

The chain has TRBV7-2 and TRBJ1-5, with D perhaps TRBD1 (5 bases). Germline assignment: CDR1 SGHTA and CDR2 FQGNSA. Deletions cut 6 bases from V and 2 bases from J, with 20 bases between. There are 17 residues in the CDR3. The CDR3 coding sequence is TGTGCCAGCAGTCTGCAGGGACTTATCTCTGGCAATCAGCCCCAGCATTTT. Encoded protein: CASSLQGLISGNQPQHF.

This clonotype appeared many times. The chain couples TRBV6-2 or TRBV6-3 to TRBJ2-3, with 7 bases that match TRBD2. J gave up 1 base and V 11 bases, and 9 bases lay outside the gene matches. The CDR3 contains 14 residues. In germline, CDR1 is MNHEY, CDR2 SVGEGT. CDR3 in DNA: TGTGCCTCTACCGCTCGGGGGGGCACAGATACGCAGTATTTT. Its translation is CASTARGGTDTQYF.

Ten or more counts support this clonotype. The V gene is TRBV6-5, the J gene TRBJ2-7; either TRBD1 or TRBD2 may fit D (7 bases each). The CDR3 length is 11 residues. CDR1 is MNHEY, CDR2 SVGAGI, per germline. Deletions cut 8 bases from V and 9 bases from J, with 14 bases between. For the CDR3, the DNA is TGTGCCAGCTCCTTCAGGGGGGGGCAGTACTTC. This translates into CASSFRGGQYF.